This T cell receptor (beta chain) comes out of a study of T cell repertoires in cytomegalovirus infection (dated by TCRdb to the late 2010s). Context from the whole study: The peptide stimulations were aimed at well-studied HLA-B-restricted epitopes as well as recently identified HLA-C-restricted CMV epitopes, whose presentation resists viral immunomodulation. Donor HLA type was relevant to the analysis, because carriage of CMV infection together with the matching HLA type was indicated by public TCR beta signatures.

Comment on this clonotype: The specificity of this receptor is unknown. Base qualities are missing; no much larger clone stands one base away.

Spanning cysteine to phenylalanine, the CDR3 consists of 13 amino acids. Here the CDR3 DNA is all that survives: 39 bases in frame from base 1. Per the germline V gene (reference sequence), MNHNY is the CDR1 and SVGAGI is the CDR2. V drops 6 bases and J drops 5 bases, leaving 14 bases in between. Summary of the overall study and its limitations: Cumulative frequency of public TCR beta family members discriminated carriers of CMV infection plus the relevant HLA type in this cohort and an independent approximately 370-donor cohort. In the ex vivo response, HLA-C-restricted CMV-specific TCR beta clonotypes were dominant, and in two of eight donors the single most frequent clonotype came from this HLA-C-restricted group.

This specimen's treatment or condition label, per the study, means: in vitro stimulation with specific CMV peptide epitopes to enrich CMV-specific T cells. Instrument on record: Illumina HiSeq 1500. Using fastp at Q25 and MiXCR, TCRdb reprocessed the public reads and kept productive beta chains. Each CDR3 protein gets just one entry, which takes the most common genes and DNA from the rows behind it. The sample contains 200,000 to 250,000 distinct CDR3 sequences, 35% to 45% of them found a single time. Clones ranked in the top ten supply roughly three fifths of the sample. The sample consisted of CD8+ T cells from cultured PBMCs, taken from culture after CMV antigen stimulation. The receptor chain draws on TRBV6-6 and TRBJ2-7, and TRBD2 may be the D gene, going by 5 matching bases. The clonotype was recovered from a human donor in good health (CMV status not recorded). Some clones in this sample may be carry-over from other donors' samples. The CDR3 in this case is CASRRVQRDEQYF. The DNA sequence follows: TGTGCCAGCAGACGGGTGCAGAGGGACGAGCAGTACTTC.